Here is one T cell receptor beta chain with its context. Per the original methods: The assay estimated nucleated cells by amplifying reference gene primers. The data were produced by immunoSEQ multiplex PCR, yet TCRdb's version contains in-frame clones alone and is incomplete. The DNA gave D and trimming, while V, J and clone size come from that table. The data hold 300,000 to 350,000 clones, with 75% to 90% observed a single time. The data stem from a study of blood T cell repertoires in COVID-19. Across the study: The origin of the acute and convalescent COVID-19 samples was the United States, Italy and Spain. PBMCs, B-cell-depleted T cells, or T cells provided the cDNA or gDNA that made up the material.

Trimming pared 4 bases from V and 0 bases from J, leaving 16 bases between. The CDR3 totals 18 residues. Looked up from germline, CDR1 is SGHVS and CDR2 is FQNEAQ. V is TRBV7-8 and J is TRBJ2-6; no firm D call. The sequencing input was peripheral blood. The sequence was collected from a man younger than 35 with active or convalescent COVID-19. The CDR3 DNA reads TGTGCCAGCAGCTACGCCACAGATTTGACCTCTGGGGCCAACGTCCTGACTTTC. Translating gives CASSYATDLTSGANVLTF.